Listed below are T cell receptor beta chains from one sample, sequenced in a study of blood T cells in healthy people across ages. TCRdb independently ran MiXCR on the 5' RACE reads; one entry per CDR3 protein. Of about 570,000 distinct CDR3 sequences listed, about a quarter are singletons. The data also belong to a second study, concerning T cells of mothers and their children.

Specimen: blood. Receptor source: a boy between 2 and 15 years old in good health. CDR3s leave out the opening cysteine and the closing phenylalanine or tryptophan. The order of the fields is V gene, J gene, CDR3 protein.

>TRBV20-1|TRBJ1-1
SARLTGLMNTEAF
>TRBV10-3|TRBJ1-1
AISEARDAEAF
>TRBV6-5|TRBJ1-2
ASTTGHYGYT
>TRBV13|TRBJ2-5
ASSLAQLQETQY
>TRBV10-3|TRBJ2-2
AISESRGFERAGELF
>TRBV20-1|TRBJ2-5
SARGWERQETQY
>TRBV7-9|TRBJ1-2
ASSLEEDSPRGGYT
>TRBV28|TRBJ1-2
ASSATGGYGYT
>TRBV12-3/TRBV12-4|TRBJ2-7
ASIGRTSGAPSYEQY
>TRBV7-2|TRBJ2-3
ASSPQTRDTQY
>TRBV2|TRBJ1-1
ASSRFTKNTEAF
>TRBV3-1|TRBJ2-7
AGSQGYEQY
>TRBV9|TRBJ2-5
ASSPGGGLETQY
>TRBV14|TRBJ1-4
ASSQGFNEKLF
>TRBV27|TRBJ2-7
ASSGRGYSTSYEQY
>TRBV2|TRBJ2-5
ASSVAGGMSEETQY
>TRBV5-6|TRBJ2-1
ASSRTSGRLSSYNEQF
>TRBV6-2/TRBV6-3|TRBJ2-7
ASRRALVAGDYEQY
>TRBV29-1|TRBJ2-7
SVETNVYEQY
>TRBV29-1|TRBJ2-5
SGGGTPQETQY
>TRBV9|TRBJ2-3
ASSDPSLPDTQY
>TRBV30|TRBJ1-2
ALDPTNYGYT
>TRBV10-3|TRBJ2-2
AISGWAGAESTGELF
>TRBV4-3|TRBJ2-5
ASSQEKAADGTQY
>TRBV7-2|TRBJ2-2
ASSPQGAFSGELF
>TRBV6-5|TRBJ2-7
ASRPTGTASYEQY
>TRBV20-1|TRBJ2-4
SARGRTSGIVNIQY
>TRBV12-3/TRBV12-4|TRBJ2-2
ASSRRVTGELF
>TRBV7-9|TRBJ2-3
ASSLARLIASSTDTQY
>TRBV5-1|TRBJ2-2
ASEDSGDGELF
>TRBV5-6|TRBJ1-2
ASSLPEGDWYGYT
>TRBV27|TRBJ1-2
ASSLQGAPANYGYT
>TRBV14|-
ASNQAHMVYEQF
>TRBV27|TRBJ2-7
ASSLSQGFNYEQY
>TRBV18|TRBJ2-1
ASSQDRAYRI
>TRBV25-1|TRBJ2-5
ASSALLGASPEGKETQY
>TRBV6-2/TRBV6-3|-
ASSGQGIAYNEQF
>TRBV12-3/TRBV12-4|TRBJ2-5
ASSSLDQETQY
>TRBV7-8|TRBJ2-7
ASSLVAGETYEQY
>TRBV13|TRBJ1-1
ASRAWWETEAF
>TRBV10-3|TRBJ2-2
AISDVGELF
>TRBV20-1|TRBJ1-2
SARDRVEFYGYT
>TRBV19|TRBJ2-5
ASSIVVSGGEQETQY
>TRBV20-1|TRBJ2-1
SVEQGGKDEQF
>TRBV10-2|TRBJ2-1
ASRARGGPYEQF
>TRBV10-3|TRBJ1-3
ATTDRDSGNTIY
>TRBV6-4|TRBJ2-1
ASSPGQGANEQF
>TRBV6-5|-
ARRLGYDEQF
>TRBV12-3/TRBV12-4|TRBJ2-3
ASSLKGHGSQY
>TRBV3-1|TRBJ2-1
ASSHQASNEQF
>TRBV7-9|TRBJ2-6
ASSSAESGANVLT
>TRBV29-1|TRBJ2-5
SVSPTGRPLETQY
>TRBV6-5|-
ASSRPGQAYNEQF
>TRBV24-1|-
ATSDSALDGRGNEQF
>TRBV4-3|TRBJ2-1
ASSPRLAGGPNEQF